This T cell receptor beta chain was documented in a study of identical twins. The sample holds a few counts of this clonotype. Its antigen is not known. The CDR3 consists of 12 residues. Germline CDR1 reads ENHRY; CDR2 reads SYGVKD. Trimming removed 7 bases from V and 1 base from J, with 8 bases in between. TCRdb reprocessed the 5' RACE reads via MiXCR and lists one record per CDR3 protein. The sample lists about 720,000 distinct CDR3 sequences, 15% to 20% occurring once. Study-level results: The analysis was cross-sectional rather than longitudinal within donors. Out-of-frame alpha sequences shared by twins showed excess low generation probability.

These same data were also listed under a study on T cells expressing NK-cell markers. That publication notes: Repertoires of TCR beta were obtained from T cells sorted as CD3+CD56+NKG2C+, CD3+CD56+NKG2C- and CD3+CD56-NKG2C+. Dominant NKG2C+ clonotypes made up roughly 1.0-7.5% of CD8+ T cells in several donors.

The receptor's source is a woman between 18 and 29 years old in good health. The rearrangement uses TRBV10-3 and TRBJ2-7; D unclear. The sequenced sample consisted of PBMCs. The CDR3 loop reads CAITSESYEQYF. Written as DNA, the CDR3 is TGTGCCATCACCAGTGAGTCCTACGAGCAGTACTTC.